This TCR beta chain was sequenced during a study of shared clonotypes between healthy human individuals. In the study overall: Sampling drew on donors who were a couple of women and a few men aged 18 to 49.

Remarks on this clone: Its antigen is unknown.

The germline V gene has CDR1 SGHRS and CDR2 YFSETQ. V was pared by 0 bases and J by 2 bases, with 9 bases of the junction left unmatched. The CDR3 totals 17 residues. Notes on the study in general: Compared with memory subsets, naive subsets generally had larger estimated richness.

In the original workflow: Filtering was not the same, since immunoSEQ gave junction-only sequences without quality scores. Sequencing used immunoSEQ multiplex PCR; TCRdb keeps in-frame clones, though not all of them. V and J calls and clone size are given by that table; D and trimming were obtained from the DNA. This sample has roughly 1,100,000 clones, with about 74% found just once. This rearrangement joins TRBV5-1 to TRBJ2-5; 8 positions agree with TRBD2. This receptor was taken from a man aged 18 to 29 in good health. The sequenced sample was memory CD4+ T cells sorted from blood. Noted subset: CD45RA-negative fraction. CDR3 bases: TGCGCCAGCAGCTTGGGGGTTACTAGCGGCAGACAAGAGACCCAGTACTTC. Amino acid sequence: CASSLGVTSGRQETQYF.